What follows are 7 T cell receptor beta chains derived from one specimen sequenced in a study of T cells after yellow fever vaccination (dated 2019 in TCRdb). The treatment or condition label corresponds to: live attenuated yellow fever vaccine strain. Libraries were built with 5' RACE. Reads for this sample came from an Illumina NovaSeq 6000. The public reads were reprocessed in TCRdb via fastp at Q25 and MiXCR, keeping in-frame beta chains. Each CDR3 protein gets just one entry, which takes the most common genes and DNA from the rows behind it. The sample table holds approximately 130,000 distinct CDR3 sequences, of which 15% were seen once. About 42% of the sample comes from the top ten. The sample in question was CD8+ T cells sorted from PBMCs, obtained 5 days after the yellow fever booster vaccination. These receptors came from a man younger than 35 who received the YFV17D yellow fever vaccine.

This chain joins TRBV4-3 and TRBJ2-6; the D gene is possibly TRBD2 (6 bases). The ends were cut back, 5 bases at V and 2 bases at J, with 13 bases in the middle. From germline, CDR1 is LGHNA and CDR2 YSLEER. The CDR3 has 16 amino acids. The CDR3 DNA reads TGCGCCAGCAGCGCCGGGACTTTAACTGGGGCCAACGTCCTGACTTTC. This codes for CASSAGTLTGANVLTF.

This clonotype occurred a few times. The CDR3 region is CASSESAGNGYTF. In DNA, the CDR3 is TGTGCCAGCAGTGAATCCGCGGGGAATGGCTACACCTTC. The rearrangement links TRBV25-1 to TRBJ1-2; D is unclear. This CDR3 has 13 amino acids. Germline CDR1 reads MGHDK; CDR2 reads SYGVNS. Trimming shortened V by 1 base and J by 6 bases, and 9 bases separated the two germline ends.

The rearrangement links TRBV20-1 to TRBJ1-2; possibly TRBD1 for D (6 bases). Germline V lookup: CDR1 DFQATT, CDR2 SNEGSKA (reference sequence). The CDR3 spans 14 residues. The V and J ends lost 5 bases and 4 bases respectively, with 17 bases between them. The CDR3 sequence: CSAHRPGAGYGYTF. DNA of the CDR3: TGCAGTGCTCACCGGCCAGGGGCCGGCTATGGCTACACCTTC.

The V gene is TRBV4-2, the J gene TRBJ2-7; no clear D. The CDR3 contains 14 residues. Trimming removed 7 bases from V and 0 bases from J, with 13 bases in between. Germline CDR1 is LGHNA and CDR2 is YNFKEQ. The CDR3 region is CASKVGMGSYEQYF. DNA of the CDR3: TGTGCCAGCAAGGTGGGGATGGGCTCCTACGAGCAGTACTTC.

The chain uses TRBV28 and TRBJ1-1; D possibly corresponds to TRBD1 (5 bases). Germline V gives CDR1 MDHEN, CDR2 SYDVKM. Trimming took off 6 bases at V and 2 bases at J, with 22 bases between the two ends. The CDR3 spans 17 residues. The CDR3 sequence: CASRPFRTGPINTEAFF. The DNA for the CDR3 is TGTGCCAGCAGACCATTCCGAACGGGACCGATAAACACTGAAGCTTTCTTT. The whole variable domain, remainder taken from reference TRBV28 and TRBJ1-1, is DVKVTQSSRYLVKRTGEKVFLECVQDMDHENMFWYRQDPGLGLRLIYFSYDVKMKEKGDIPEGYSVSREKKERFSLILESASTNQTSMYLCASRPFRTGPINTEAFFGQGTRLTVV.

This clonotype was found a few times. V usage is TRBV12-3 or TRBV12-4 and J usage is TRBJ1-5; no clear D. Trimming pared 7 bases from V and 0 bases from J, leaving 13 bases between. CDR3 length equals 15 residues. CDR3 sequence reads: CASTSVGDSNQPQHF. The CDR3 DNA is TGTGCCAGCACTTCAGTCGGGGATAGCAATCAGCCCCAGCATTTT.

The V and J genes are TRBV7-9 and TRBJ2-5, with D possibly being TRBD2 (5 bases). Germline V gene sequence: CDR1 SEHNR, CDR2 FQNEAQ (reference sequence). This CDR3 is built from 17 residues. Trimming took off 4 bases at V and 2 bases at J, with 20 bases between the two ends. CDR3 in amino acids: CASSSNFSPRLQETQYF. Written as DNA, the CDR3 is TGTGCCAGCAGCTCCAACTTCTCCCCTAGACTACAAGAGACCCAGTACTTC.